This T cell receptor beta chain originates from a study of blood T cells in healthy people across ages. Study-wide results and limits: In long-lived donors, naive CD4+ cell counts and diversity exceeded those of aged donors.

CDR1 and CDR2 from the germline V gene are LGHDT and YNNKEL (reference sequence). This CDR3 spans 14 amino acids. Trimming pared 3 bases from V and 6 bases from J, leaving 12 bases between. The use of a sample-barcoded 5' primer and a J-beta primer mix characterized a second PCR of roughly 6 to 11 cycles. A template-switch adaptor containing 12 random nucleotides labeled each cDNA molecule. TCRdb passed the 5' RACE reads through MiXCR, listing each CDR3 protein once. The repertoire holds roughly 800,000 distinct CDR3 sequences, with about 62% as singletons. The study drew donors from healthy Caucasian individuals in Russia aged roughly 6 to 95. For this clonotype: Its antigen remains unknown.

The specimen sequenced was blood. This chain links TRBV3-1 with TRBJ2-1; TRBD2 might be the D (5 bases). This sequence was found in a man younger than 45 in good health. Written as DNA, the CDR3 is TGTGCCAGCAGCCAGCAGATGGGGAGCAATGAGCAGTTCTTC. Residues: CASSQQMGSNEQFF.